The 16 T cell receptor beta chains listed next were all sequenced from one sample in a study of cytomegalovirus exposure and HLA in healthy donors. It was with 60 Vbeta and 13 Jbeta primers that the PCR ran. This table comes from immunoSEQ multiplex PCR, and its TCRdb copy is limited to in-frame clones, with some not included. The sample contains 25,000 to 35,000 clones, less than 55% of which appear only once. Sequenced sample: PBMCs. The receptors originated from a woman aged 45-60 years in good health and CMV-seronegative.

This chain links TRBV27 with TRBJ2-1; the D gene is possibly TRBD2 (5 bases). The V end was cut by 2 bases, the J end by 0 bases, with 17 bases between. This CDR3 comprises 18 residues. Germline CDR1 reads MNHEY; CDR2 reads SMNVEV (reference sequence). This CDR3 reads CASSLRQIPGGSYNEQFF. CDR3 in DNA: TGTGCCAGCAGTTTACGGCAGATTCCCGGAGGCTCCTACAATGAGCAGTTCTTC.

The chain combines TRBV7-6 with TRBJ2-6; no definite D call. The V gene lost 5 bases and the J gene lost 1 base, with 6 bases spanning the gap. This CDR3 region has 14 residues. Germline assignment: CDR1 SGHVS and CDR2 FNYEAQ. The CDR3 sequence: CASSPESGANVLTF. The CDR3 coding sequence is TGTGCCAGCAGCCCCGAGTCTGGGGCCAACGTCCTGACTTTC.

The rearrangement joins TRBV10-3 to TRBJ2-4; the D gene is possibly TRBD2 (5 bases). Trimming left V 0 bases short and J 0 bases short, with 12 bases between. From germline, CDR1 is ENHRY and CDR2 SYGVKD. This CDR3 region has 17 residues. The CDR3 DNA reads TGTGCCATCAGTGAGTCTGAGCGGTCGCTAGCCAAAAACATTCAGTACTTC. Its protein is CAISESERSLAKNIQYF.

This clone was counted a few times. The chain couples TRBV2 to TRBJ2-2; 7 bases map to TRBD2. V lost 0 bases and J lost 3; bases outside the gene matches: 1. CDR3 length: 15 residues. CDR1 and CDR2 (germline): SNHLY, FYNNEI. The CDR3: CASSEAGGYTGELFF. DNA for the CDR3: TGTGCCAGCAGTGAAGCGGGGGGGTACACCGGGGAGCTGTTTTTT.

This chain connects TRBV9 to TRBJ2-5; 8 bases are shared with TRBD1. V shed 4 bases, J shed 5 bases, and the junction held 10 bases outside the gene matches. Looked up from germline, CDR1 is SGDLS and CDR2 is YYNGEE. This CDR3 has 15 residues. CDR3 coding DNA: TGTGCCAGCAGCAAAACGACAGGGGAATGGGAGACCCAGTACTTC. This gives the protein CASSKTTGEWETQYF.

J is TRBJ1-1 and V is TRBV27; D not certain. Looked up from germline, CDR1 is MNHEY and CDR2 is SMNVEV (reference sequence). Between the trimmed V and J ends, which lost 3 bases and 4 bases, there was a span of 15 bases. There are 15 residues in the CDR3. The CDR3 is CASSFQFSGITEAFF. As DNA, the CDR3 is TGTGCCAGCAGTTTTCAGTTCTCAGGTATCACTGAAGCTTTCTTT.

In its sample, this clone was seen once. The chain recombines TRBV27 with TRBJ2-1; D possibly corresponds to TRBD2 (5 bases). The CDR3 is 17 residues long. Trimming removed 6 bases from V and 4 bases from J, with 22 bases in between. Germline CDR1 is MNHEY and CDR2 is SMNVEV (reference sequence). CDR3 protein: CASSPSGSPVAYNEQFF. The CDR3 DNA reads TGTGCCAGCAGCCCCTCGGGGTCTCCCGTGGCTTACAATGAGCAGTTCTTC.

This clone was detected a few times. The genes are TRBV2 and TRBJ1-5; TRBD1 is a possible D gene (5 bases). The ends were cut back, 3 bases at V and 9 bases at J, with 12 bases in the middle. The CDR3 runs to 13 residues. CDR1 SNHLY and CDR2 FYNNEI come from the germline V gene. The CDR3, as DNA: TGTGCCAGCAGTGAGGAGGGGCCAACGCCCCAGCATTTT. Its protein product is CASSEEGPTPQHF.

V is TRBV2 and J is TRBJ2-7; 10 bases agree with TRBD2. The germline gives CDR1 SNHLY, CDR2 FYNNEI. V lost 6 bases to trimming and J lost 5 bases; unmatched junction nucleotides: 7. The length of the CDR3 is 14 residues. The CDR3 DNA follows: TGTGCCAGCAGAGTGCTAGCGGGAGTCAACGAGCAGTACTTC. Translated, it gives CASRVLAGVNEQYF.

This clone has a handful of counts. At one end the junction does not follow the germline gene, possibly because of a read error. The CDR3 here is CASSQTGGTDF. CDR3 DNA sequence: TGTGCCAGCAGCCAGACAGGGGGAACCGACTTC. The V gene is TRBV2, the J gene TRBJ1-2; 9 nucleotides agree with TRBD1. The germline V gene has CDR1 SNHLY and CDR2 FYNNEI. This CDR3 is built from 11 residues.

This clone was counted between two and nine times. The J gene is TRBJ2-1, the V gene TRBV5-1; D is unresolved. CDR3 length equals 15 residues. Trimming removed 4 bases at V and 0 bases at J, with 11 bases between. Germline CDR1 is SGHRS and CDR2 is YFSETQ. DNA of the CDR3: TGCGCCAGCAGCGAGTTAACGAGCTCCTACAATGAGCAGTTCTTC. Translated: CASSELTSSYNEQFF.

This clone has a handful of counts. The chain employs TRBV10-3 and TRBJ2-1, with 10 positions matching TRBD2. Per germline, CDR1 ENHRY and CDR2 SYGVKD. V lost 7 bases and J lost 6; bases outside the gene matches: 9. This CDR3 region has 15 residues. CDR3 sequence reads: CAINIAGGLINEQFF. The DNA for the CDR3 is TGTGCCATCAACATAGCGGGGGGCCTCATCAATGAGCAGTTCTTC.

This clone has a handful of counts. The chain joins TRBV7-9 to TRBJ1-2, with a weak D call TRBD1 (5 bases). Trimming stripped 3 bases from V and 7 bases from J, with 12 bases between. The CDR3 is 13 amino acids. The germline gives CDR1 SEHNR, CDR2 FQNEAQ (reference sequence). CDR3 amino acids: CASSFTQGSGYTF. Here the CDR3 DNA reads TGTGCCAGCAGCTTTACTCAGGGTTCTGGCTACACCTTC.

This chain uses TRBV5-6 with TRBJ2-3; 12 bases are shared with TRBD2. Germline V gene sequence: CDR1 SGHDT, CDR2 YYEEEE. This CDR3 has 13 amino acids. The V gene end was trimmed by 1 base and the J gene end by 10 bases; junction bases not matched to a gene: 1. CDR3 nucleotide sequence: TGTGCCAGCAGCTTGACTAGCGGGGGGCCGCAGTATTTT. It encodes CASSLTSGGPQYF.

The V call is TRBV28, the J call TRBJ2-3; 7 bases are a match to TRBD2. V was clipped by 6 bases and J by 2 bases; unmatched bases: 2. Per the germline V gene, CDR1 is MDHEN and CDR2 is SYDVKM. This CDR3 has 13 amino acids. CDR3 DNA: TGTGCCAGCAGCCGGGACTACACAGATACGCAGTATTTT. The encoded protein is CASSRDYTDTQYF.

V gene TRBV10-1 combines with J gene TRBJ2-3; D is undetermined. The V end was cut by 3 bases, the J end by 3 bases, with 4 bases between. This CDR3 region has 12 residues. Germline CDR1 and CDR2: WNHNN and SYGVQD (reference sequence). The CDR3: CASSDRTDTQYF. The DNA for the CDR3 is TGCGCCAGCAGTGATAGAACAGATACGCAGTATTTT.